This TCR beta chain emerged from a study of blood T cell repertoires in COVID-19. Study-level background: Sites across the United States, Italy and Spain contributed samples from acute and convalescent COVID-19.

Produced via immunoSEQ multiplex PCR; TCRdb's table is partial and in-frame only. The repertoire holds fewer than 500,000 clones, with 70% to 90% as singletons. Cohort assignment relied on participant-reported clinical history. Trimming removed 9 bases from V and 2 bases from J, with 8 bases in between. Germline V gene data show CDR1 as MNHEY and CDR2 as SVGAGI. CDR3 length: 12 amino acids. The chain carries TRBV6-5 and TRBJ1-3; tentatively, D is TRBD1 (6 bases). The sample was PBMCs or T cells enriched from blood (not recorded which). The source is a woman between 18 and 29 years old with acute COVID-19. CDR3 DNA sequence: TGTGCCAGTGGACAGCCTGGAAACACCATATATTTT. Its translation is CASGQPGNTIYF.